This T cell receptor (beta chain) was documented in a study of beta chain features in type 1 diabetes. Study-level points and caveats: There was a moderate but significant shortening of TCRB CDR3s in all four CD4+ subsets of Type 1 diabetes patients.

The germline V gene has CDR1 SGHRS and CDR2 YFSETQ. Losses at the gene ends were 3 bases for V and 4 bases for J; bases not matched to a gene: 4. This CDR3 has 14 amino acids. Purities in excess of 95% were seen in all sorted populations. This clone was observed a few times. Its antigen remains unidentified. What was sequenced were expressed TCRB transcripts, since all of the isolated RNA had been reverse transcribed. Clones were read by immunoSEQ multiplex PCR, and TCRdb kept only the in-frame ones, dropping some. This sample has around 140,000 clones; 10% occur once, and the top ten carry roughly 1.4%.

V and J are TRBV5-1 and TRBJ2-3; the match to TRBD2 covers 8 bases. The receptor's source is a man aged 18-30 years in good health. What was sequenced was naive CD4+ T cells from blood. The CDR3 DNA follows: TGCGCCAGCAGCTCAGGACTAGCCTCAGATACGCAGTATTTT. Translating it yields CASSSGLASDTQYF. Variable domain in full (rest from reference TRBV5-1 and TRBJ2-3): KAGVTQTPRYLIKTRGQQVTLSCSPISGHRSVSWYQQTPGQGLQFLFEYFSETQRNKGNFPGRFSGRQFSNSRSEMNVSTLELGDSALYLCASSSGLASDTQYFGPGTRLTVL.